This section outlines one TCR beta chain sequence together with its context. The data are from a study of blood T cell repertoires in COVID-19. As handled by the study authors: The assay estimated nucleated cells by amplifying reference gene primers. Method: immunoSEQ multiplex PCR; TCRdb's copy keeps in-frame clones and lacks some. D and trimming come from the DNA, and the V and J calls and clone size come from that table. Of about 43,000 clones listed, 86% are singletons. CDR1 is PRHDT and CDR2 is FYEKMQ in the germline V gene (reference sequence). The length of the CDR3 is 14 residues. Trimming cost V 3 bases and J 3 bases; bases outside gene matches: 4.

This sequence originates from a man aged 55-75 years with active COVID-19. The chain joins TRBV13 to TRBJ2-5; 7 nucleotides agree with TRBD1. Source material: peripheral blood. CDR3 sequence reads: CASSFFDREETQYF. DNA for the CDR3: TGTGCCAGCAGCTTCTTTGACAGGGAAGAGACCCAGTACTTC.